Listed below are T cell receptor beta chains from one sample, sequenced in a study of neoadjuvant anti-PD-1 for oral cavity cancer. Produced via immunoSEQ multiplex PCR; TCRdb's table is partial and in-frame only. The data hold 63,000 or so clones, with about 90% observed a single time. Sequenced material: PBMCs, taken after nivolumab (anti-PD-1) treatment. The receptors originated from a person between 35 and 79 years old with oral cavity squamous cell carcinoma. The conserved cysteine and the conserved F or W are not part of the CDR3 here.

V gene	J gene	CDR3 length	CDR3 protein
TRBV5-6	TRBJ1-5	13	ASAEGQGPNQPQH
TRBV7-6	TRBJ1-3	12	ASSSGPSGNTIY
TRBV7-2	TRBJ2-7	12	ASSLMGQSYEQY
TRBV30	TRBJ1-5	11	AWRGQFNQPQH
TRBV19	TRBJ2-1	10	ASSLYNNEQF
TRBV5-5	TRBJ1-5	12	ASTLTRGSQPQH
TRBV10-1	TRBJ2-7	11	ASRRTRSYEQY
TRBV28	TRBJ2-7	11	ATDTLSSYEQY
TRBV5-6	NA	12	ASSLGSGGGEQY
TRBV5-1	TRBJ1-1	13	ASSLGQGVNTEAF
TRBV4-2	TRBJ2-7	12	ASSQGGQSYEQY
TRBV2	TRBJ2-7	8	ASRQYEQY
TRBV28	TRBJ2-7	11	ASSTRGSYEQY
TRBV30	TRBJ1-5	13	AWSVGLGGNQPQH
TRBV7-6	TRBJ1-1	14	ASSLPPGTANTEAF
TRBV11-2	TRBJ2-5	13	ASSLLGGVQETQY
TRBV5-1	TRBJ1-4	14	ASSLEARATNEKLF
TRBV6-5	TRBJ2-3	13	ASSYNPGGRDTQY
TRBV6-1	TRBJ1-5	12	ASGGGGSNQPQH
TRBV7-9	TRBJ1-4	12	ASSPTGGIEKLF
TRBV7-2	TRBJ2-7	12	ASSLGDSVWEQY
TRBV7-6	TRBJ2-3	13	ASTQSGGATDTQY
TRBV30	TRBJ1-2	10	AWRDRVYGYT
TRBV9	TRBJ1-2	13	ASSAQAGVNYGYT
TRBV11-3	TRBJ1-1	12	ASSPARGEPEAF
TRBV27	TRBJ2-1	14	ASTIMGRDGDNEQF
TRBV9	TRBJ2-7	12	ASSVTGKAYEQY
TRBV5-1	TRBJ1-1	12	ASSSHRGGTEAF
TRBV28	TRBJ1-5	11	ASSPLTNQPQH
TRBV4-1	TRBJ2-7	12	ASSQLAGVYEQY
TRBV7-9	TRBJ2-5	13	ASSLRMGGQETQY
TRBV19	TRBJ2-4	12	ASRPGHQGNIQY
TRBV6-1	TRBJ1-3	11	ASKGFSGNTIY
TRBV7-8	TRBJ2-7	13	ASNLGGSASYEQY
TRBV29-1	TRBJ1-2	10	SVSRTGAGYT
TRBV5-1	TRBJ2-5	9	ASSLQETQY
TRBV12-5	TRBJ2-7	12	ASGSGQGFYEQY
TRBV4-1	TRBJ1-2	15	ASSQGFKTTEYYGYT
TRBV27	TRBJ2-5	12	ASSARQTQETQY
TRBV28	TRBJ1-4	14	ASSTLRQATNEKLF
TRBV2	TRBJ2-2	13	ASSSLAGGTGELF
TRBV10-3	TRBJ1-5	13	AISTGPYSNQPQH
TRBV7-6	TRBJ2-7	14	ASSLGGGFPPYEQY
TRBV7-2	TRBJ1-1	12	ASNPRTGWGEAF
TRBV7-8	TRBJ1-5	11	ASSTDRNQPQH
TRBV11-2	TRBJ2-1	15	ASSLDRMGGTSGGQF
TRBV5-1	TRBJ1-4	13	ASSRGTATNEKLF
TRBV6-1	TRBJ1-1	13	ASSEWPKRATEAF
TRBV7-8	TRBJ1-3	15	ASSSFPGGNSGNTIY
TRBV5-6	TRBJ1-2	13	ASSIDRGRFYGYT
TRBV5-1	TRBJ2-3	12	ASSLERAGDTQY
TRBV19	TRBJ1-4	12	ASSEGAANEKLF
TRBV21-1	TRBJ2-7	11	ASSKRQGYEQY
TRBV7-2	TRBJ2-7	16	ASSLHRGIATIPLGQY
TRBV7-9	TRBJ2-3	13	ASSLTQGSTDTQY
TRBV7-7	TRBJ2-5	12	ASSPTGAQETQY
TRBV5-6	TRBJ2-7	12	ASSLIGSSGEQY
TRBV10-3	TRBJ2-7	13	AIGLASGAENEQY
TRBV2	TRBJ2-7	12	ASSGQDNSYEQY